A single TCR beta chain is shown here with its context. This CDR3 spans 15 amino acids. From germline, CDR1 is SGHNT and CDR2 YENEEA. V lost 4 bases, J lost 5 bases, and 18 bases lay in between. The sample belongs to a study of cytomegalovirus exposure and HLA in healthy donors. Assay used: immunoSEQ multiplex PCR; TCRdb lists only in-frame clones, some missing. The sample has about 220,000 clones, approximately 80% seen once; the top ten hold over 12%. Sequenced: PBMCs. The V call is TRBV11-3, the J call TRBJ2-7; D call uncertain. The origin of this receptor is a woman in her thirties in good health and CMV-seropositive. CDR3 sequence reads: CASSSPWTDMDEQYF. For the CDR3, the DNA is TGTGCCAGCAGCTCCCCGTGGACCGACATGGACGAGCAGTACTTC.